One sample yielded the 11 T cell receptor beta chains listed below, sequenced in a study of blood T cell repertoires in COVID-19. Sequencing used immunoSEQ multiplex PCR; TCRdb keeps in-frame clones, though not all of them. The sample comprises approximately 310,000 clones, approximately 88% of which are singletons, and approximately 4.7% rests with the top ten. The sample comprised PBMCs or T cells enriched from blood (not recorded which). These receptors came from a man aged 55 to 69 who had recovered from COVID-19.

The chain combines TRBV10-2 with TRBJ2-1; 11 bases are a match to TRBD2. This CDR3 has 15 amino acids. After removal of 4 bases from V and 2 bases from J, the junction contained 1 base not matched to a gene. CDR1 is WSHSY, CDR2 SAAADI, per germline. The CDR3 bases are TGCGCCAGCAGTGGGGGACTAGCGGCCTACAATGAGCAGTTCTTC. Encoded protein: CASSGGLAAYNEQFF.

The V call is TRBV19, the J call TRBJ1-4, with TRBD1 as a possible D gene (5 bases). Germline assignment: CDR1 LNHDA and CDR2 SQIVND (reference sequence). V lost 5 bases and J 2 bases, leaving 12 bases between the germline ends. The CDR3 sequence is 15 residues long. The CDR3 coding sequence is TGTGCCAGTAGTCCCTCAGGGCTTACTAATGAAAAACTGTTTTTT. Protein: CASSPSGLTNEKLFF.

The chain is built from TRBV27 and TRBJ2-7; 9 bases map to TRBD2. V trimming: 4 bases; J trimming: 3 bases; junction bases outside the gene matches: 10. The CDR3 is 16 amino acids. Germline CDR1 and CDR2: MNHEY and SMNVEV (reference sequence). CDR3 residues: CASSSNVAGDFYEQYF. CDR3 DNA: TGTGCCAGCAGTTCCAATGTAGCGGGAGACTTCTACGAGCAGTACTTC.

The chain links TRBV18 to TRBJ1-5, with 7 nucleotides matching TRBD1. Germline CDR1 and CDR2: KGHSH and LQKENI. CDR3 size: 15 residues. J lost 4 bases, V lost 5 bases, and 8 bases had no gene match. The CDR3 is CASSSGQVLNQPQHF. CDR3 DNA sequence: TGTGCCAGCTCAAGCGGACAGGTCTTAAATCAGCCCCAGCATTTT. Using reference TRBV18 and TRBJ1-5 for the parts outside the CDR3, the full variable domain is NAGVMQNPRHLVRRRGQEARLRCSPMKGHSHVYWYRQLPEEGLKFMVYLQKENIIDESGMPKERFSAEFPKEGPSILRIQQVVRGDSAAYFCASSSGQVLNQPQHFGDGTRLSIL.

The chain employs TRBV5-1 and TRBJ1-1; perhaps TRBD1 as D (6 bases). Germline V CDR1 and CDR2: SGHRS, YFSETQ. V was pared by 1 base and J by 0 bases, with 7 bases between. This CDR3 has 14 residues. The CDR3 loop is CASSLTGMNTEAFF. The CDR3 nucleotides read TGCGCCAGCAGCTTGACAGGGATGAACACTGAAGCTTTCTTT.

This clone was seen a handful of times. This CDR3 is CASSVAGTGGELFF. CDR3 DNA: TGTGCCAGCAGCGTAGCGGGGACTGGCGGGGAGCTGTTTTTT. This chain connects TRBV9 to TRBJ2-2; the D gene is possibly TRBD2 (6 bases). The V gene lost 0 bases and the J gene lost 7 bases, with 10 bases spanning the gap. CDR1 and CDR2 (germline): SGDLS, YYNGEE. The CDR3 is made up of 14 amino acids.

The V and J genes are TRBV3-1 (or the pseudogene TRBV3-2) and TRBJ2-7; tentatively, D is TRBD1 (6 bases). Germline V gives CDR1 LGHDT, CDR2 YNNKEL (reference sequence). The CDR3 spans 15 residues. Trimming shortened V by 6 bases and J by 6 bases, and 21 bases separated the two germline ends. CDR3 amino acids: CASSRQVVGGSEQYF. The CDR3 coding sequence is TGTGCCAGCAGTAGACAGGTCGTGGGCGGTAGCGAGCAGTACTTC.

The chain employs TRBV7-9 and TRBJ2-7; 12 bases are shared with TRBD2. Germline loops: CDR1 SEHNR, CDR2 FQNEAQ (reference sequence). There are 15 residues in the CDR3. V lost 1 base and J lost 6; bases outside the gene matches: 4. This CDR3 reads CASSLVPGLAGEQYF. The CDR3 coding sequence is TGTGCCAGCAGCTTAGTACCGGGACTAGCGGGCGAGCAGTACTTC.

The gene calls are TRBV25-1 and TRBJ1-2; TRBD1 aligns across 7 bases. There are 14 residues in the CDR3. V shed 3 bases, J shed 8 bases, and the junction held 9 bases outside the gene matches. In germline, CDR1 is MGHDK, CDR2 SYGVNS. CDR3 in DNA: TGTGCCAGCAGTGATTCCGACAGGGCACGGGGCTACACCTTC. Translated, it gives CASSDSDRARGYTF.

The chain is built from TRBV6-2 or TRBV6-3 and TRBJ1-5; possibly TRBD1 for D (6 bases). Trimming removed 4 bases from V and 0 bases from J, with 7 bases in between. The CDR3 is 14 residues long. Germline lookup yields CDR1 MNHEY and CDR2 SVGEGT. The CDR3 loop reads CASSWDNSNQPQHF. The CDR3 DNA sequence: TGTGCCAGCAGTTGGGACAATAGCAATCAGCCCCAGCATTTT.

About this clone itself: Within the sample, other DNA sequences also encode this same CDR3. The chain carries TRBV24-1 and TRBJ2-1, with 8 bases lining up with TRBD1. The CDR3 sequence is 15 residues long. Germline V gene sequence: CDR1 KGHDR, CDR2 SFDVKD. Germline trimming cut 4 bases from V and 5 bases from J; bases unmatched to any gene: 6. In nucleotides, the CDR3 is TGTGCCACCAGTGACCCCGGACAGGGTGACAATGAGCAGTTCTTC. As protein: CATSDPGQGDNEQFF.